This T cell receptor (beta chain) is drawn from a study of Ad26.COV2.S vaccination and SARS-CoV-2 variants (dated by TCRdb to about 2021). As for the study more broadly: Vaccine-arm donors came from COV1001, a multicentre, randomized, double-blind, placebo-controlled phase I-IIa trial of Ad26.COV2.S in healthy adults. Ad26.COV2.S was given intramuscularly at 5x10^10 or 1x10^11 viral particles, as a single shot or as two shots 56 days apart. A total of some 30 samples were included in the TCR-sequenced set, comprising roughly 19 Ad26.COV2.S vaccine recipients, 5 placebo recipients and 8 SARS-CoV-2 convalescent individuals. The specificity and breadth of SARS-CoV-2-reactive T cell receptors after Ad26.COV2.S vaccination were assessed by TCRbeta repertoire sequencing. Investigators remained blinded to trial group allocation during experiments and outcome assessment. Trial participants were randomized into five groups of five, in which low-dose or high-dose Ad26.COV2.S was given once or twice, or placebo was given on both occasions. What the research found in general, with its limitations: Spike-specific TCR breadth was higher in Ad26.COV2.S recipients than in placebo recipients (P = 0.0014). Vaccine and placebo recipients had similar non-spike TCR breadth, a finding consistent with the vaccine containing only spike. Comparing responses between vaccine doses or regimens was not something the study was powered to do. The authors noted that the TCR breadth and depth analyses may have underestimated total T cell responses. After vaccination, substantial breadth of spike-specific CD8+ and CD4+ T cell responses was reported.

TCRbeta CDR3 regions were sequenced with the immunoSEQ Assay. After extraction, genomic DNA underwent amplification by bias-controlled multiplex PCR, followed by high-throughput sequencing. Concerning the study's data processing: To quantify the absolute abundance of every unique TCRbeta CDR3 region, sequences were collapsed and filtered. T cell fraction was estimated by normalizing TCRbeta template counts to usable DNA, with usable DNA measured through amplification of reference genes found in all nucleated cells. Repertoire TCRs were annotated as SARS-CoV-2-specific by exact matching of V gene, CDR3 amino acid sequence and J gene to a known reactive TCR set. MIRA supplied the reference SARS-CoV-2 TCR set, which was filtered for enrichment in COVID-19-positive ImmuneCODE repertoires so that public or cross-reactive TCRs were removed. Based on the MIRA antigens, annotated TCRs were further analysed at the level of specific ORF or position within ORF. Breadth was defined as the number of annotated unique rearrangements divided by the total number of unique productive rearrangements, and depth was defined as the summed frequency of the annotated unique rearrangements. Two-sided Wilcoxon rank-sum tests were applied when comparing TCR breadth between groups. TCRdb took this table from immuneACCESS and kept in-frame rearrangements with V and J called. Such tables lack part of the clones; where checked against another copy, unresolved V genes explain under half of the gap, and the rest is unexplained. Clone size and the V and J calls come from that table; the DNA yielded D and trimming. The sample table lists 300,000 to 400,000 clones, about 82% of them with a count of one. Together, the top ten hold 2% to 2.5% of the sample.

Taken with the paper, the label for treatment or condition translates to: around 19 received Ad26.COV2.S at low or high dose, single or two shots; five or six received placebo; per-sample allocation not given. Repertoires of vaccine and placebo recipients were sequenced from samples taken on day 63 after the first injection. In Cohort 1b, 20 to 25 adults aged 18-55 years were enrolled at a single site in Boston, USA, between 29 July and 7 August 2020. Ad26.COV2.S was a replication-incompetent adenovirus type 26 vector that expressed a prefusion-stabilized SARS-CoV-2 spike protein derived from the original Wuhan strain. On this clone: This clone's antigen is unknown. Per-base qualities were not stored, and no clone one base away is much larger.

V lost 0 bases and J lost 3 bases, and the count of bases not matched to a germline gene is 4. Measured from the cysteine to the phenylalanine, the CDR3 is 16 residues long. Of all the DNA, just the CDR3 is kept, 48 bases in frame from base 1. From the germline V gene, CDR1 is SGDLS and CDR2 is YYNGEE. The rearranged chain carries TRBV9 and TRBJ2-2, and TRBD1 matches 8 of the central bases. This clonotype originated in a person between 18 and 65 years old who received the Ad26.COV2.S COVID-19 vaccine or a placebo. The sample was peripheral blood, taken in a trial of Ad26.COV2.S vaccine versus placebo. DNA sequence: TGTGCCAGCAGCGTAGCTACAGGGGGAGACACCGGGGAGCTGTTTTTT. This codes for CASSVATGGDTGELFF. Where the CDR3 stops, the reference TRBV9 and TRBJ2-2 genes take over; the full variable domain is DSGVTQTPKHLITATGQRVTLRCSPRSGDLSVYWYQQSLDQGLQFLIQYYNGEERAKGNILERFSAQQFPDLHSELNLSSLELGDSALYFCASSVATGGDTGELFFGEGSRLTVL.